These T cell receptor beta chains were read from a single sample in a study of control samples from healthy donors and cancer patients. The table came from immunoSEQ multiplex PCR; TCRdb's copy has only in-frame clones and leaves some out. This sample yields about 70,000 clones, of which around 87% are seen a single time; around 2% belongs to the top ten. Sequenced: PBMCs. The receptors stem from a woman aged 45 to 65 with head and neck cancer. Each CDR3 is given with its conserved first and last residue. A D gene is named only where the DNA matches it firmly. Only some rows state a clone size, as once, few, many or a class for expanded clones.

size | D | J | V | CDR3 | DNA
NA | NA | TRBJ1-1 | TRBV12-5 | CASGQTGTRAFF | TGTGCTAGTGGTCAAACAGGCACTCGGGCTTTCTTT
NA | NA | TRBJ1-5 | TRBV18 | CASSSDRSNQPQHF | TGTGCCAGCTCATCAGACAGGAGTAATCAGCCCCAGCATTTT
NA | NA | TRBJ1-5 | TRBV12-3/TRBV12-4 | CASRPTGNQPQHF | TGTGCCAGCAGACCGACAGGAAATCAGCCCCAGCATTTT
NA | NA | TRBJ1-6 | TRBV25-1 | CASSESVLGIGNSPLHF | TGTGCCAGCAGTGAATCCGTGTTGGGGATAGGGAATTCACCCCTCCACTTT
NA | NA | TRBJ1-1 | TRBV11-2 | CASSFRPQDLAVKNEAFF | TGTGCCAGCAGCTTCCGACCCCAGGACTTGGCAGTCAAAAACGAAGCTTTCTTT
few | TRBD2 | TRBJ2-1 | TRBV7-3 | CASSFTGTSLYNEQFF | TGTGCCAGCAGCTTCACCGGGACTAGCCTATACAATGAGCAGTTCTTC
NA | TRBD1 | TRBJ1-2 | TRBV13 | CASSQDRVEYGYTF | TGTGCCAGCAGCCAAGACAGGGTGGAATATGGCTACACCTTC
NA | NA | TRBJ1-3 | TRBV2 | CASSATDEGNTIYF | TGTGCCAGCAGTGCCACGGACGAGGGAAACACCATATATTTT
NA | NA | TRBJ1-6 | TRBV25-1 | CASSQSGGDSSPLHF | TGTGCCAGCAGTCAGAGCGGAGGGGATAGTTCACCCCTCCACTTT
NA | NA | TRBJ2-1 | TRBV28 | CASSQLGAGLKLF | TGTGCCAGCAGTCAACTGGGGGCGGGACTCAAGCTCTTC
NA | NA | TRBJ1-2 | TRBV19 | CASKPVGPSLGYTF | TGTGCCAGTAAACCCGTGGGGCCCTCTCTAGGCTACACCTTC
NA | NA | TRBJ1-6 | TRBV6-4 | CASSASGGDNSPLHF | TGTGCCAGCAGTGCTAGCGGCGGAGATAATTCACCCCTCCACTTT
few | NA | TRBJ2-2 | TRBV4-2 | CASSQGGLAGELFF | TGTGCCAGCAGCCAAGGAGGGTTGGCCGGGGAGCTGTTTTTT
NA | TRBD1 | TRBJ2-2 | TRBV5-1 | CASSPHGQGNTGELFF | TGCGCCAGCAGCCCACACGGACAGGGAAACACCGGGGAGCTGTTTTTT
NA | NA | TRBJ2-2 | TRBV19 | CASWGQQNTGELFF | TGTGCCAGTTGGGGACAACAAAACACCGGGGAGCTGTTTTTT
NA | NA | TRBJ1-3 | TRBV7-3 | CASSLGPLSSGNTIYF | TGTGCCAGCAGCCTCGGTCCCCTGAGCTCTGGAAACACCATATATTTT
NA | NA | TRBJ2-7 | TRBV5-5 | CASSSPAGIGEQYF | TGTGCCAGCAGCTCGCCGGCGGGGATCGGCGAGCAGTACTTC
NA | NA | TRBJ1-5 | TRBV30 | CAWSARVGTRNQPQHF | TGTGCCTGGAGTGCACGGGTCGGGACCCGCAATCAGCCCCAGCATTTT
once | TRBD2 | TRBJ2-1 | TRBV5-1 | CASSLSGGVNNEQFF | TGCGCCAGCAGCTTGAGCGGGGGGGTCAACAATGAGCAGTTCTTC
NA | NA | TRBJ1-1 | TRBV7-9 | CASSLLSVTGTEAFF | TGTGCCAGCAGCCTACTATCCGTGACAGGCACTGAAGCTTTCTTT
NA | NA | TRBJ2-5 | TRBV12-3/TRBV12-4 | CASGYSETQYF | TGTGCCAGCGGCTACAGTGAGACCCAGTACTTC
NA | TRBD1 | TRBJ2-2 | TRBV2 | CASLRDSNTGELFF | TGTGCCAGCCTTCGGGACAGCAACACCGGGGAGCTGTTTTTT
NA | NA | TRBJ2-7 | TRBV29-1 | CSVVKGAYEQYF | TGCAGCGTTGTAAAGGGGGCCTACGAGCAGTACTTC
NA | NA | TRBJ2-5 | TRBV10-3 | CAISGQGSETQYF | TGTGCCATCAGTGGGCAGGGGTCGGAGACCCAGTACTTC
NA | TRBD2 | TRBJ2-1 | TRBV4-1 | CASSPLTTSGSGNEQFF | TGCGCCAGCAGCCCTCTGACGACGAGCGGGAGTGGCAATGAGCAGTTCTTC
NA | NA | TRBJ2-5 | TRBV29-1 | CSVGWQETQYF | TGCAGCGTTGGCTGGCAAGAGACCCAGTACTTC
NA | NA | TRBJ1-2 | TRBV25-1 | CASSELGGYTF | TGTGCCAGCAGTGAATTGGGTGGCTACACCTTC
NA | NA | TRBJ1-1 | TRBV28 | CASSLGHARRSLAFF | TGTGCCAGCAGTCTTGGACACGCCAGGCGTAGTTTAGCTTTCTTT